Below, 8 T cell receptor beta chains from the same sample are listed, as sequenced in a study of blood T cell repertoires in COVID-19. Profiled with immunoSEQ multiplex PCR; TCRdb holds only in-frame clones, not every one. The top ten clones hold 2.5% to 3.5% of a sample with hundreds of thousands of clones, roughly 87% of them seen once. Sequencing input: PBMCs or T cells enriched from blood (not recorded which). These TCRs come from a woman under 40 who had recovered from COVID-19.

The rearrangement links TRBV19 to TRBJ2-3, with 12 nucleotides matching TRBD2. The CDR3 runs 18 residues. CDR1 and CDR2 from the germline V gene are LNHDA and SQIVND (reference sequence). V dropped 4 bases and J dropped 6; count of bases not matched to a gene: 14. CDR3 sequence reads: CASSTKTSGSPWPDTQYF. DNA for the CDR3: TGTGCCAGTAGTACAAAGACTAGCGGGAGCCCCTGGCCGGATACGCAGTATTTT.

This sequence joins TRBV5-1 and TRBJ2-2, with 7 bases that match TRBD2. This CDR3 is built from 18 residues. V lost 3 bases, J lost 1 base, and 12 bases stayed unmatched. CDR1 and CDR2 from the germline V gene are SGHRS and YFSETQ. CDR3 amino acids: CASSSRKMSGGNTGELFF. CDR3 DNA: TGCGCCAGCAGCTCTCGTAAGATGTCGGGAGGGAACACCGGGGAGCTGTTTTTT. Combining the CDR3 with reference TRBV5-1 and TRBJ2-2 gives the whole variable domain KAGVTQTPRYLIKTRGQQVTLSCSPISGHRSVSWYQQTPGQGLQFLFEYFSETQRNKGNFPGRFSGRQFSNSRSEMNVSTLELGDSALYLCASSSRKMSGGNTGELFFGEGSRLTVL.

V is TRBV7-2 and J is TRBJ1-2; TRBD1 agrees at 7 bases. From germline, CDR1 is SGHTA and CDR2 FQGNSA. The CDR3 is 13 amino acids. Trimming at V came to 5 bases and at J to 3 bases, leaving 3 bases not matched to a gene. The CDR3 loop reads CASSTGTDYGYTF. In DNA form, the CDR3 reads TGTGCCAGCAGCACCGGGACAGACTATGGCTACACCTTC.

As DNA, the CDR3 is TGTGCCAGCAGTCCCGGGACAGGGGGCCGTCGGTACACCGGGGAGCTGTTTTTT. Translating gives CASSPGTGGRRYTGELFF. The chain uses TRBV6-6 and TRBJ2-2, with TRBD1 matching 12 bases. Unmatched junction bases numbered 10, after V lost 5 bases and J lost 3 bases. In germline, CDR1 is MNHNY, CDR2 SVGAGI (reference sequence). CDR3 length: 18 amino acids.

In regard to this clone: Other DNA variants within this sample encode the same CDR3. This chain links TRBV6-5 with TRBJ2-7, with 9 nucleotides matching TRBD1. Germline V lookup: CDR1 MNHEY, CDR2 SVGAGI. V trimming: 5 bases; J trimming: 1 base; junction bases outside the gene matches: 3. The CDR3 is made up of 14 amino acids. DNA for the CDR3: TGTGCCAGCAGTAGACAGGGGGGTTCCTACGAGCAGTACTTC. Encoded protein: CASSRQGGSYEQYF.

The rearrangement uses TRBV7-8 and TRBJ2-7; D possibly corresponds to TRBD2 (5 bases). Trimming took 2 bases from V and 3 from J, leaving 8 bases between them. This CDR3 region has 13 residues. CDR1 and CDR2 (germline): SGHVS, FQNEAQ. CDR3 sequence reads: CASSLRGNYEQYF. CDR3 DNA: TGTGCCAGCAGCTTACGGGGAAACTACGAGCAGTACTTC.

The V gene is TRBV9, the J gene TRBJ2-7; 12 positions match TRBD2. The CDR3 has 16 residues. From germline, CDR1 is SGDLS and CDR2 YYNGEE. V lost 4 bases and J lost 3; bases outside the gene matches: 8. The CDR3 loop reads CASSLLGLAGDYEQYF. The CDR3 bases are TGTGCCAGCAGCCTCCTGGGACTAGCGGGTGACTACGAGCAGTACTTC.

J is TRBJ2-1 and V is TRBV30, with D perhaps TRBD1 (5 bases). The CDR3 contains 13 residues. Germline values: CDR1 GTSNPN, CDR2 SVGIG (reference sequence). Trimming pared 2 bases from V and 7 bases from J, leaving 12 bases between. CDR3 residues: CAWSPIQGNEQFF. The DNA of the CDR3 is TGTGCCTGGAGTCCCATCCAGGGTAATGAGCAGTTCTTC.